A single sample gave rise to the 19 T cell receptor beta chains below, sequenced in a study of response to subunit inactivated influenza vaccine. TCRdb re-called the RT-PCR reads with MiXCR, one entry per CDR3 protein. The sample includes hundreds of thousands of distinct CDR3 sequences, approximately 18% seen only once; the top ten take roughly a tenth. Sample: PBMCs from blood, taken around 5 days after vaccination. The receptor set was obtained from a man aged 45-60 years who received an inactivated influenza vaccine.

CDR3 sequence (DNA): TGTGCCTGGAGTGTAAAGTTCGAACTAGCGGGGACCTACAATGAGCAGTTCTTC. Translation gives CAWSVKFELAGTYNEQFF. This sequence joins TRBV30 and TRBJ2-1, with 10 bases identical to TRBD2. Per germline, CDR1 GTSNPN and CDR2 SVGIG (reference sequence). The V segment lost 0 bases and the J segment 2 bases; nucleotides outside the gene matches: 10. The CDR3 is 18 amino acids.

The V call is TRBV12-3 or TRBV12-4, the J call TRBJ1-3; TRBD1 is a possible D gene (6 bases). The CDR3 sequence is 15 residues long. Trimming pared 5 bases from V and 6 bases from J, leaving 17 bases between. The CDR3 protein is CASSGQRSALNTIYF. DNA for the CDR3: TGTGCCAGCAGTGGACAGCGTTCTGCCTTAAACACCATATATTTT.

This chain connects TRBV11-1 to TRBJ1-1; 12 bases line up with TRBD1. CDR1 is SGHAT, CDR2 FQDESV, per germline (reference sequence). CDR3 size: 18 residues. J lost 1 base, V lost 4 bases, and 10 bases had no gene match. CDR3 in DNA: TGTGCCAGCAGCTCCTCCGGGACAGGGGGCGCCTGGAACACTGAAGCTTTCTTT. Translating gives CASSSSGTGGAWNTEAFF.

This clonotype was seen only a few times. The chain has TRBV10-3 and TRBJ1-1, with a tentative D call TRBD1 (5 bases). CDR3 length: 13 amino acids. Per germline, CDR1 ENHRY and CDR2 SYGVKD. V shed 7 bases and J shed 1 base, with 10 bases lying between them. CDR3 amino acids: CAIKTGQNTEAFF. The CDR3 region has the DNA TGTGCCATCAAGACCGGACAGAACACTGAAGCTTTCTTT.

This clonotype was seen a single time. In nucleotides, the CDR3 is TGCGCCAGCAGCCAAGATGTCCGGGACGAGCAGTACTTC. The encoded protein is CASSQDVRDEQYF. The chain combines TRBV4-3 with TRBJ2-7, with D unclear. This CDR3 spans 13 amino acids. Per germline, CDR1 LGHNA and CDR2 YSLEER. V lost 0 bases and J lost 5, with 8 bases in between.

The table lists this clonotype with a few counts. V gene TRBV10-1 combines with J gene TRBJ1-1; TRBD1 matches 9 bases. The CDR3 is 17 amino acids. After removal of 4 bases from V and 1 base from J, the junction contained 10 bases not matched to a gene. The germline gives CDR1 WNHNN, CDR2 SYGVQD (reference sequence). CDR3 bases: TGCGCCAGCAGTGTGGGGACAGGGAGACCCCAGAACACTGAAGCTTTCTTT. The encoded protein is CASSVGTGRPQNTEAFF.

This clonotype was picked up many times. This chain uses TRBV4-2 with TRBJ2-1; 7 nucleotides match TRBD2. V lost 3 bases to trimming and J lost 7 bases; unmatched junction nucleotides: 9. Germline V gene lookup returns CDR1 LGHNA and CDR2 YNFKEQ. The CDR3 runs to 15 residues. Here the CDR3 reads CASSQVLALRNEQFF. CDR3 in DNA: TGTGCCAGCAGCCAGGTACTAGCGTTAAGGAATGAGCAGTTCTTC.

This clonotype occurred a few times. CDR3 loop: CASSQVRTPAQETQYF. The DNA for the CDR3 is TGTGCCAGCAGCCAAGTGCGGACACCTGCCCAAGAGACCCAGTACTTC. V and J are TRBV3-1 and TRBJ2-5; possibly TRBD1 for D (5 bases). The CDR3 is made up of 16 amino acids. Looked up from germline, CDR1 is LGHDT and CDR2 is YNNKEL (reference sequence). The V end was cut by 1 base, the J end by 1 base, with 13 bases between.

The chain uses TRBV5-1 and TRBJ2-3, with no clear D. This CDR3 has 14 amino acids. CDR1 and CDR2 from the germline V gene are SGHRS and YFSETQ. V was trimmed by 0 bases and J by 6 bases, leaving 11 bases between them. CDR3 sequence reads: CASSLAASWDTQYF. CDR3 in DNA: TGCGCCAGCAGCTTGGCCGCTAGTTGGGATACGCAGTATTTT.

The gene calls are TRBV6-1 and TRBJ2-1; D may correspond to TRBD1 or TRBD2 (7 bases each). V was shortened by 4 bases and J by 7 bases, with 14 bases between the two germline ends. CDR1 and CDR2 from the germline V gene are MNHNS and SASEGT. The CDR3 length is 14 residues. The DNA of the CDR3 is TGTGCCAGCAGTGGGGGGGGACAGCTTAATGAGCAGTTCTTC. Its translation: CASSGGGQLNEQFF.

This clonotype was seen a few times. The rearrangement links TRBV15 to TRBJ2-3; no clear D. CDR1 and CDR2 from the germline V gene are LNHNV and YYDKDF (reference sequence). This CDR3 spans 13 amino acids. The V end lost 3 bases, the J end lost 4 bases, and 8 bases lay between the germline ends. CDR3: CATSSGHPDTQYF. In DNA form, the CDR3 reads TGTGCCACCAGCAGCGGGCACCCAGATACGCAGTATTTT.

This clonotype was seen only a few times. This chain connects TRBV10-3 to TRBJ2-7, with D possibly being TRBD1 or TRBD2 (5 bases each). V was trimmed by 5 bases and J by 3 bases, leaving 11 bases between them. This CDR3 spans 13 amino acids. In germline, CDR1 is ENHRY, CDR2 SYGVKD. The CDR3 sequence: CAISPGTIYEQYF. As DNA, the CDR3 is TGTGCCATCAGTCCCGGGACCATCTACGAGCAGTACTTC.

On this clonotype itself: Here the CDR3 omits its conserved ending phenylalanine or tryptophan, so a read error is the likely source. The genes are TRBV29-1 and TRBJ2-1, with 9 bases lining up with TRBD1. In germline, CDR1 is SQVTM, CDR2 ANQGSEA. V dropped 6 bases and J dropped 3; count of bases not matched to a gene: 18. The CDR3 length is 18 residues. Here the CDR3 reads CSVRRTGASGQFYNEQFL. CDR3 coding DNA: TGCAGCGTCCGCCGGACAGGGGCCTCTGGGCAGTTCTACAATGAGCAGTTCCTC.

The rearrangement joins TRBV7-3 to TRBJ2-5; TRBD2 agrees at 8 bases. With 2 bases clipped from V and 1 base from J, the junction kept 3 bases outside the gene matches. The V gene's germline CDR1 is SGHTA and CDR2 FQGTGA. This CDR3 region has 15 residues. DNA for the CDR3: TGTGCCAGCAGCTTATTAGCGGGACTCCAAGAGACCCAGTACTTC. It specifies CASSLLAGLQETQYF.

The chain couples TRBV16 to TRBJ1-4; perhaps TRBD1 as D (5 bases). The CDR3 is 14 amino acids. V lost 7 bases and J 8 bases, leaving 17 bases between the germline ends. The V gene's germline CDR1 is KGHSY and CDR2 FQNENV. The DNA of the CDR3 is TGTGCCAGCACCACAGGAACTGGTGGGGAAAAACTGTTTTTT. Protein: CASTTGTGGEKLFF.

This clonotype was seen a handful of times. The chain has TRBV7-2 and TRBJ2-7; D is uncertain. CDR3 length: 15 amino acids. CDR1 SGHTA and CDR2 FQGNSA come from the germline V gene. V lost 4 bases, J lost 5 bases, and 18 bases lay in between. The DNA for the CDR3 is TGTGCCAGCAGCTCCGACGTGCGCACGCCCAACGAGCAGTACTTC. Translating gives CASSSDVRTPNEQYF. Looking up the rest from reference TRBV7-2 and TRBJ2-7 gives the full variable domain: GAGVSQSPSNKVTEKGKDVELRCDPISGHTALYWYRQSLGQGLEFLIYFQGNSAPDKSGLPSDRFSAERTGGSVSTLTIQRTQQEDSAVYLCASSSDVRTPNEQYFGPGTRLTVT.

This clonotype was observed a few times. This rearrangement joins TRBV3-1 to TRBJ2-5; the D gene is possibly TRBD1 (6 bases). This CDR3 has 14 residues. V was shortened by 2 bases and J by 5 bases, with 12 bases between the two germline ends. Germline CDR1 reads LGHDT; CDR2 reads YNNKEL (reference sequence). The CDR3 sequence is CASSQPTGRETQYF. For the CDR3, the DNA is TGTGCCAGCAGCCAACCTACAGGGCGGGAGACCCAGTACTTC.

In nucleotides, the CDR3 is TGTGCCAGCAGTGAGGGACTAGCGATTTACAATGAGCAGTTCTTC. This translates into CASSEGLAIYNEQFF. The rearrangement links TRBV27 to TRBJ2-1; 10 bases map to TRBD2. Unmatched junction bases numbered 5, after V lost 5 bases and J lost 4 bases. The CDR3 contains 15 residues. Germline CDR1 reads MNHEY; CDR2 reads SMNVEV (reference sequence).

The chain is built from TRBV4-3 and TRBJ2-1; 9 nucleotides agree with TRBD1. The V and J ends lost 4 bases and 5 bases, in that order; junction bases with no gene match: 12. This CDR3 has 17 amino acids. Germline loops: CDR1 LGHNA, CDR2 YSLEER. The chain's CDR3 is CASSRDNRDRDNNEQFF. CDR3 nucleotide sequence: TGCGCCAGCAGCCGAGACAACCGGGACAGGGACAACAATGAGCAGTTCTTC.